What follows are 10 T cell receptor beta chains derived from one specimen sequenced in a study of T cell responses to AZD1222 COVID-19 vaccine. Assay used: immunoSEQ multiplex PCR; TCRdb lists only in-frame clones, some missing. The repertoire has 70,000 to 95,000 clones, 85% to 90% of them found once; the top ten carry approximately 5.6%. The sequences come from peripheral blood, collected 28 days after the second AZD1222 dose. These receptors all come from an adult who received the AZD1222 COVID-19 vaccine.

The V gene is TRBV11-3, the J gene TRBJ2-2; TRBD2 might be the D (6 bases). V dropped 5 bases and J dropped 0 bases, with 13 bases sitting between them. The CDR3 sequence is 16 residues long. Germline CDR1 reads SGHNT; CDR2 reads YENEEA. CDR3 protein: CASSGTGTSNTGELFF. The CDR3 coding sequence is TGTGCCAGCAGCGGGACCGGGACTTCGAACACCGGGGAGCTGTTTTTT. The entire variable domain, with the rest obtained from reference TRBV11-3 and TRBJ2-2, is as follows: EAGVVQSPRYKIIEKKQPVAFWCNPISGHNTLYWYLQNLGQGPELLIRYENEEAVDDSQLPKDRFSAERLKGVDSTLKIQPAELGDSAVYLCASSGTGTSNTGELFFGEGSRLTVL.

The chain combines TRBV5-1 with TRBJ2-5; the D gene is possibly TRBD2 (5 bases). Deletions cut 4 bases from V and 5 bases from J, with 18 bases between. In germline, CDR1 is SGHRS, CDR2 YFSETQ. The CDR3 spans 15 residues. CDR3 nucleotides: TGCGCCAGCAGCGAAGGAGGTGAACACTTGGAGACCCAGTACTTC. Translating gives CASSEGGEHLETQYF.

The V gene is TRBV28, the J gene TRBJ1-5; a weak D match, TRBD1 (6 bases). CDR1 MDHEN and CDR2 SYDVKM come from the germline V gene. V dropped 5 bases and J dropped 2 bases, with 10 bases sitting between them. The CDR3 has 14 residues. CDR3: CASSTGSGNQPQHF. CDR3 nucleotides: TGTGCCAGCAGTACAGGGAGCGGCAATCAGCCCCAGCATTTT. Together with reference TRBV28 and TRBJ1-5, the CDR3 gives the full variable domain: DVKVTQSSRYLVKRTGEKVFLECVQDMDHENMFWYRQDPGLGLRLIYFSYDVKMKEKGDIPEGYSVSREKKERFSLILESASTNQTSMYLCASSTGSGNQPQHFGDGTRLSIL.

As regards this clone: One end of the junction does not line up with germline, which may come from a read error. The chain combines TRBV6-1 with TRBJ2-7; 9 positions agree with TRBD2. The V gene's germline CDR1 is MNHNS and CDR2 SASEGT. The CDR3 has 12 residues. DNA of the CDR3: TGTGCCAGCAGTGAATACGGGACTAGCTTGATGTTC. Its protein product is CASSEYGTSLMF.

This chain links TRBV7-8 with TRBJ1-5; D is perhaps TRBD1 (5 bases). This CDR3 is built from 15 residues. Trimming shortened V by 0 bases and J by 3 bases, and 9 bases separated the two germline ends. The germline V gene has CDR1 SGHVS and CDR2 FQNEAQ. The CDR3 DNA reads as TGTGCCAGCAGCTTAGCGTGGGGGAACAATCAGCCCCAGCATTTT. Residues: CASSLAWGNNQPQHF.

This chain links TRBV19 with TRBJ2-6; 8 bases align to TRBD1. Looked up from germline, CDR1 is LNHDA and CDR2 is SQIVND (reference sequence). The CDR3 sequence is 15 residues long. V dropped 5 bases and J dropped 4; count of bases not matched to a gene: 4. The CDR3 is CASSGGQAGANVLTF. The CDR3 DNA is TGTGCCAGTAGTGGGGGACAGGCGGGGGCCAACGTCCTGACTTTC.

The genes are TRBV3-1 (or the pseudogene TRBV3-2) and TRBJ2-3, with 9 bases fitting TRBD2. CDR3 length: 14 residues. The germline gives CDR1 LGHDT, CDR2 YNNKEL (reference sequence). With V trimmed by 6 bases and J by 6 bases, 7 bases remained unmatched. The CDR3 spells CASRGRGGSDTQYF. The CDR3 bases are TGTGCCAGCAGGGGGCGGGGGGGAAGTGATACGCAGTATTTT.

The chain joins TRBV5-1 to TRBJ2-7, with 8 bases that match TRBD1. The ends lost 2 bases at V and 4 bases at J; junction bases unmatched: 2. In germline, CDR1 is SGHRS, CDR2 YFSETQ. The CDR3 covers 13 residues. CDR3 sequence reads: CASSLQGEYEQYF. In DNA, the CDR3 is TGCGCCAGCAGCTTACAGGGGGAGTACGAGCAGTACTTC.

The chain has TRBV5-4 and TRBJ2-5; 12 nucleotides match TRBD2. The CDR3 is 16 amino acids. V gave up 4 bases and J gave up 2 bases; unmatched junction bases: 6. Germline V lookup: CDR1 SGHNT, CDR2 YYREEE (reference sequence). The CDR3 reads CASSQTSGGTQETQYF. DNA of the CDR3: TGTGCCAGCAGCCAGACTAGCGGGGGAACACAAGAGACCCAGTACTTC.

The rearrangement uses TRBV5-1 and TRBJ2-6, with a weak D call TRBD1 (6 bases). This CDR3 spans 17 amino acids. From germline, CDR1 is SGHRS and CDR2 YFSETQ. V was trimmed by 3 bases and J by 0 bases, leaving 13 bases between them. The CDR3 protein is CASSSDSTISGANVLTF. Written as DNA, the CDR3 is TGCGCCAGCAGCTCGGACAGCACCATCTCTGGGGCCAACGTCCTGACTTTC.